This entry lists 18 T cell receptor beta chains sequenced from one sample in a study of T cell changes during pregnancy in multiple sclerosis. The assay was immunoSEQ multiplex PCR, and TCRdb's table has in-frame clones only and misses some. This table has roughly 38,000 clones, around nine tenths appearing once. Sample: peripheral blood, taken in the third trimester of pregnancy. These receptors originate from a female donor in good health, enrolled as a control in a pregnancy study.

V and J are TRBV27 and TRBJ2-7; 11 bases map to TRBD1. Looked up from germline, CDR1 is MNHEY and CDR2 is SMNVEV (reference sequence). This CDR3 has 16 amino acids. Trimming removed 2 bases from V and 3 bases from J; junction bases left unmatched: 6. CDR3 residues: CASSLGTGGIDYEQYF. The DNA of the CDR3 is TGTGCCAGCAGTTTAGGGACAGGGGGGATCGACTACGAGCAGTACTTC.

The sample holds a few counts of this clone. The rearrangement joins TRBV28 to TRBJ2-7; 8 nucleotides align to TRBD1. Trimming removed 4 bases from V and 0 bases from J; junction bases left unmatched: 5. The CDR3 is made up of 15 amino acids. Looked up from germline, CDR1 is MDHEN and CDR2 is SYDVKM. The CDR3, as DNA: TGTGCCAGCAGTTATGGGACAGGTGGCTCCTACGAGCAGTACTTC. Translating gives CASSYGTGGSYEQYF. Drawing the rest from reference TRBV28 and TRBJ2-7, the complete variable domain is DVKVTQSSRYLVKRTGEKVFLECVQDMDHENMFWYRQDPGLGLRLIYFSYDVKMKEKGDIPEGYSVSREKKERFSLILESASTNQTSMYLCASSYGTGGSYEQYFGPGTRLTVT.

The chain has TRBV19 and TRBJ2-2; TRBD1 aligns across 10 bases. The CDR3 loop spans 15 amino acids. The V segment lost 8 bases and the J segment 0 bases; nucleotides outside the gene matches: 3. CDR1 and CDR2 (germline): LNHDA, SQIVND (reference sequence). The CDR3 nucleotides read TGTGCCAGTCGGGACAGGGGCTCGAACACCGGGGAGCTGTTTTTT. Translation: CASRDRGSNTGELFF. Variable domain in full (rest from reference TRBV19 and TRBJ2-2): DGGITQSPKYLFRKEGQNVTLSCEQNLNHDAMYWYRQDPGQGLRLIYYSQIVNDFQKGDIAEGYSVSREKKESFPLTVTSAQKNPTAFYLCASRDRGSNTGELFFGEGSRLTVL.

The chain has TRBV9 and TRBJ2-3; no firm D call. V lost 0 bases and J lost 3, with 8 bases in between. The CDR3 totals 14 residues. Germline V gene sequence: CDR1 SGDLS, CDR2 YYNGEE. CDR3 region: CASSVEKQTDTQYF. The CDR3 bases are TGTGCCAGCAGCGTAGAGAAACAGACAGATACGCAGTATTTT.

A few counts support this clone. The V and J genes are TRBV28 and TRBJ1-1, with D possibly TRBD1 on 6 matching bases. The CDR3 spans 14 residues. Trimming pared 4 bases from V and 1 base from J, leaving 10 bases between. Germline V gene sequence: CDR1 MDHEN, CDR2 SYDVKM. The CDR3 DNA reads TGTGCCAGCAGTTGGGACATACAGAACACTGAAGCTTTCTTT. Its translation is CASSWDIQNTEAFF.

The genes are TRBV9 and TRBJ2-1, with D maybe TRBD2 (7 bases). Trimming pared 0 bases from V and 0 bases from J, leaving 10 bases between. This CDR3 has 16 residues. CDR1 is SGDLS, CDR2 YYNGEE, per germline. The CDR3 nucleotides are TGTGCCAGCAGCGTAGGACGGGGGGCCTCCTACAATGAGCAGTTCTTC. Translated: CASSVGRGASYNEQFF.

The V and J genes are TRBV2 and TRBJ2-2; TRBD2 matches 7 bases. The CDR3 runs 16 residues. V lost 4 bases to trimming and J lost 4 bases; unmatched junction nucleotides: 9. The V gene's germline CDR1 is SNHLY and CDR2 FYNNEI. The CDR3 coding sequence is TGTGCCAGCAGTGGGAGGCTAGCGGAATTCACCGGGGAGCTGTTTTTT. Encoded protein: CASSGRLAEFTGELFF.

V usage is TRBV14 and J usage is TRBJ2-5; 7 bases agree with TRBD2. Germline trimming cut 2 bases from V and 0 bases from J; bases unmatched to any gene: 6. Germline CDR1 and CDR2: SGHDN and FVKESK. This CDR3 comprises 16 residues. In nucleotides, the CDR3 is TGTGCCAGCAGCCAACATACAGCGGGATACCAAGAGACCCAGTACTTC. It encodes CASSQHTAGYQETQYF.

CDR3 sequence (DNA): TGCGCCAGCACCTTTAACACAGGGCCTGGCGAGCAGTACTTC. Its translation is CASTFNTGPGEQYF. The chain joins TRBV5-1 to TRBJ2-7, with D perhaps TRBD1 (6 bases). The CDR3 spans 14 residues. Germline assignment: CDR1 SGHRS and CDR2 YFSETQ. The V gene lost 6 bases and the J gene lost 6 bases, with 19 bases spanning the gap.

This clone was found once. The V call is TRBV6-1, the J call TRBJ1-5, with D possibly matching TRBD1 (5 bases). Germline CDR1 is MNHNS and CDR2 is SASEGT. This CDR3 is built from 15 residues. Trimming removed 4 bases at V and 2 bases at J, with 12 bases between. The CDR3 DNA follows: TGTGCCAGCAGTGTGCAGGGATGGGGCAATCAGCCCCAGCATTTT. As protein: CASSVQGWGNQPQHF.

This chain links TRBV5-1 with TRBJ1-1, with D unclear. There are 13 residues in the CDR3. The V gene's germline CDR1 is SGHRS and CDR2 YFSETQ. V was cut by 4 bases and J by 1 base, with 8 bases left in between. CDR3 nucleotide sequence: TGCGCCAGCAGCCGGGATACGAACACTGAAGCTTTCTTT. It translates to CASSRDTNTEAFF.

This clone occurred once. This sequence joins TRBV2 and TRBJ2-7; D is perhaps TRBD2 (6 bases). Germline-derived CDR1 and CDR2 are SNHLY and FYNNEI. V gave up 2 bases and J gave up 10 bases, with 18 bases separating them. This CDR3 region has 14 residues. CDR3 loop: CASSEKGRLGGQYF. CDR3 DNA sequence: TGTGCCAGCAGTGAAAAGGGGAGGCTAGGTGGACAGTACTTC. The whole variable domain, filled in from reference TRBV2 and TRBJ2-7, reads EPEVTQTPSHQVTQMGQEVILRCVPISNHLYFYWYRQILGQKVEFLVSFYNNEISEKSEIFDDQFSVERPDGSNFTLKIRSTKLEDSAMYFCASSEKGRLGGQYFGPGTRLTVT.

The V call is TRBV9, the J call TRBJ1-3; 7 bases are shared with TRBD1. Germline CDR1 is SGDLS and CDR2 is YYNGEE. The CDR3 has 14 residues. Trimming at V came to 4 bases and at J to 1 base, leaving 2 bases not matched to a gene. The CDR3 protein is CASSQGQSGNTIYF. As DNA, the CDR3 is TGTGCCAGCAGCCAGGGACAGTCTGGAAACACCATATATTTT.

This sequence joins TRBV28 and TRBJ1-2; 10 bases fit TRBD1. Germline-derived CDR1 and CDR2 are MDHEN and SYDVKM. With 4 bases clipped from V and 3 bases from J, the junction kept 5 bases outside the gene matches. The CDR3 extends over 15 amino acids. This CDR3 is CASSSWDRGDYGYTF. The CDR3 nucleotides read TGTGCCAGCAGTTCCTGGGACAGGGGTGACTATGGCTACACCTTC.

V gene TRBV2 combines with J gene TRBJ2-3, with 11 bases lining up with TRBD2. In germline, CDR1 is SNHLY, CDR2 FYNNEI. Trimming took 6 bases from V and 1 from J; bases not matched to a gene: 3. This CDR3 comprises 15 residues. The CDR3 is CASSVAGGGTDTQYF. The CDR3 bases are TGTGCCAGCAGCGTAGCGGGGGGGGGCACAGATACGCAGTATTTT. Looking up the rest from reference TRBV2 and TRBJ2-3 gives the full variable domain: EPEVTQTPSHQVTQMGQEVILRCVPISNHLYFYWYRQILGQKVEFLVSFYNNEISEKSEIFDDQFSVERPDGSNFTLKIRSTKLEDSAMYFCASSVAGGGTDTQYFGPGTRLTVL.

This clone came up a few times. The chain combines TRBV7-7 with TRBJ2-1; 10 nucleotides line up with TRBD1. The germline CDR1 and CDR2 sequences are SSHAT and FNYEAQ (reference sequence). V trimming: 4 bases; J trimming: 2 bases; junction bases outside the gene matches: 5. The CDR3 is 16 amino acids. The DNA for the CDR3 is TGTGCCAGCAGCTCTCGGACAGGGGGACCCTACAATGAGCAGTTCTTC. Protein: CASSSRTGGPYNEQFF. Full variable domain (remainder filled in from reference TRBV7-7 and TRBJ2-1): GAGVSQSPRYKVTKRGQDVTLRCDPISSHATLYWYQQALGQGPEFLTYFNYEAQPDKSGLPSDRFSAERPEGSISTLTIQRTEQRDSAMYRCASSSRTGGPYNEQFFGPGTRLTVL.

V gene TRBV19 combines with J gene TRBJ2-3; 7 bases match TRBD1. Trimming cost V 0 bases and J 3 bases; bases outside gene matches: 6. Germline assignment: CDR1 LNHDA and CDR2 SQIVND (reference sequence). The CDR3 runs 16 residues. CDR3: CASSIEPGQLTDTQYF. CDR3 nucleotides: TGTGCCAGTAGTATAGAGCCGGGACAGTTAACAGATACGCAGTATTTT.

V is TRBV5-1 and J is TRBJ2-5; D might be TRBD1 (6 bases). Gene TRBJ2-7 matches the end of the DNA better, so the J call may be wrong. Germline V gene sequence: CDR1 SGHRS, CDR2 YFSETQ. This CDR3 spans 15 amino acids. The CDR3 is CASSLELQGSYEQYF. CDR3 DNA: TGCGCCAGCAGCTTGGAGTTACAGGGCTCCTACGAGCAGTACTTC.